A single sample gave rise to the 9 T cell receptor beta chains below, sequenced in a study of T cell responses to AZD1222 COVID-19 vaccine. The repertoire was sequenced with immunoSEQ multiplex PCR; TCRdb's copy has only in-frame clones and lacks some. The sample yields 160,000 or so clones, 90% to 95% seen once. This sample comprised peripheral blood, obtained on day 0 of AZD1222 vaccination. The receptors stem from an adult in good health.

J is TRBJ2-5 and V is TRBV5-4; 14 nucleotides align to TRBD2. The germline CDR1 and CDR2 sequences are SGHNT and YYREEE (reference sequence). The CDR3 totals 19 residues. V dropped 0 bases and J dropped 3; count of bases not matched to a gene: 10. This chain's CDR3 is CASSLDLGGLAGVEETQYF. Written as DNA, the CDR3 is TGTGCCAGCAGCTTGGATTTAGGGGGACTAGCGGGAGTGGAAGAGACCCAGTACTTC.

The CDR3 sequence: CASSLVHGLRRANEKLFF. The CDR3 DNA reads TGTGCCAGCAGCTTGGTTCATGGATTACGCAGGGCGAATGAAAAACTGTTTTTT. The chain couples TRBV5-4 to TRBJ1-4; perhaps TRBD1 as D (5 bases). V was trimmed by 0 bases and J by 5 bases, leaving 20 bases between them. From germline, CDR1 is SGHNT and CDR2 YYREEE (reference sequence). The CDR3 extends over 18 amino acids. Full variable domain (outside the CDR3, taken from reference TRBV5-4 and TRBJ1-4): ETGVTQSPTHLIKTRGQQVTLRCSSQSGHNTVSWYQQALGQGPQFIFQYYREEENGRGNFPPRFSGLQFPNYSSELNVNALELDDSALYLCASSLVHGLRRANEKLFFGSGTQLSVL.

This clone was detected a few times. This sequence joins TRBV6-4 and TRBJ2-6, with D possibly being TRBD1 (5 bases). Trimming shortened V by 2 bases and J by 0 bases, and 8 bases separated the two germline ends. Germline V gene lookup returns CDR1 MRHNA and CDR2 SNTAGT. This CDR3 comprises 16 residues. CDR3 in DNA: TGTGCCAGCAGTGACAGGGGCGCCTCTGGGGCCAACGTCCTGACTTTC. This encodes CASSDRGASGANVLTF.

The CDR3 DNA sequence: TGTGCCACCAGGGAGGGGGGGCGAGGCACTGAAGCTTTCTTT. This translates into CATREGGRGTEAFF. This sequence joins TRBV6-5 and TRBJ1-1; tentatively, D is TRBD1 (6 bases). With 10 bases removed from V and 4 bases from J, the gap between germline ends came to 19 bases. The CDR3 sequence is 14 residues long. The germline V gene encodes CDR1 MNHEY and CDR2 SVGAGI.

The DNA for the CDR3 is TGTGCCAGCAGCTTGGAGGGCGGGCGACCCGCGGGTGGAAACACCATATATTTT. Its translation is CASSLEGGRPAGGNTIYF. The V and J genes are TRBV5-5 and TRBJ1-3; D not resolved. CDR3 length equals 18 residues. Per the germline V gene, CDR1 is SGHKS and CDR2 is YYEKEE (reference sequence). Deletions cut 0 bases from V and 3 bases from J, with 19 bases between.

CDR3 sequence (DNA): TGTGCCAGCAGCTCGGACTTAAGCCAAGAGACCCAGTACTTC. Its protein is CASSSDLSQETQYF. This chain connects TRBV7-2 to TRBJ2-5; a weak D match, TRBD2 (5 bases). Trimming stripped 4 bases from V and 1 base from J, with 10 bases between. Per germline, CDR1 SGHTA and CDR2 FQGNSA. The CDR3 contains 14 residues.

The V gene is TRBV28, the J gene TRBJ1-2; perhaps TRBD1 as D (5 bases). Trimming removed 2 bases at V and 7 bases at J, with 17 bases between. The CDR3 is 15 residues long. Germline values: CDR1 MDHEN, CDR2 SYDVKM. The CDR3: CASSLTGAGISGYTF. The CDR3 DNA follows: TGTGCCAGCAGTTTAACTGGCGCAGGGATTAGTGGCTACACCTTC.

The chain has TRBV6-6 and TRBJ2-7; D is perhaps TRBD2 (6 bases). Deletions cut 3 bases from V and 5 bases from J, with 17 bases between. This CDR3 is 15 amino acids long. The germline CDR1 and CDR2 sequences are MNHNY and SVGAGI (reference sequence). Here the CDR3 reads CASSYGSGVIDEQYF. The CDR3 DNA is TGTGCCAGCAGTTATGGTAGCGGCGTTATAGACGAGCAGTACTTC.

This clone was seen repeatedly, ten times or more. The CDR3 sequence: CASSQFVHSYNSPLHF. The CDR3, as DNA: TGCGCCAGCAGTCAATTCGTACACTCCTATAATTCACCCCTCCACTTT. The chain is built from TRBV23-1 and TRBJ1-6; D gene unclear. TRBV23-1 is an open reading frame, and its role is uncertain. V was shortened by 1 base and J by 0 bases, with 7 bases between the two germline ends. The CDR3 has 16 amino acids.